This entry lists 16 T cell receptor beta chains sequenced from one sample in a study of blood T cell repertoires in COVID-19. The assay was immunoSEQ multiplex PCR, and TCRdb's table has in-frame clones only and misses some. Of some 190,000 clones in the sample, 85% to 90% are singletons; the top ten hold under 30%. The sample consisted of PBMCs or T cells enriched from blood (not recorded which). All receptors derive from a woman between 35 and 50 years old in a cohort exposed to, infected with or recovered from COVID-19 (not recorded which).

The V call is TRBV4-2, the J call TRBJ1-3; 7 bases are shared with TRBD1. Germline values: CDR1 LGHNA, CDR2 YNFKEQ. The V segment lost 4 bases and the J segment 0 bases; nucleotides outside the gene matches: 6. The CDR3 sequence is 16 residues long. The CDR3 nucleotides are TGTGCCAGCAGCCTTCAACGGACAGGCTCTGGAAACACCATATATTTT. It specifies CASSLQRTGSGNTIYF.

The chain combines TRBV7-2 with TRBJ2-7; 8 nucleotides match TRBD1. After removal of 4 bases from V and 2 bases from J, the junction contained 7 bases not matched to a gene. CDR1 and CDR2 (germline): SGHTA, FQGNSA. The CDR3 contains 15 residues. The DNA of the CDR3 is TGTGCCAGCAGCTCTTACGGGACAGGTCCCTACGAGCAGTACTTC. This translates into CASSSYGTGPYEQYF.

V is TRBV6-6 and J is TRBJ1-1; D is unresolved. The CDR3 has 12 amino acids. V was pared by 3 bases and J by 6 bases, with 8 bases between. Per germline, CDR1 MNHNY and CDR2 SVGAGI (reference sequence). The CDR3 here is CASSYRVAEAFF. In nucleotides, the CDR3 is TGTGCCAGCAGTTATCGGGTGGCTGAAGCTTTCTTT.

The chain couples TRBV7-9 to TRBJ2-1; 7 bases agree with TRBD2. The CDR3 is 15 amino acids. Per the germline V gene, CDR1 is SEHNR and CDR2 is FQNEAQ (reference sequence). V shed 5 bases, J shed 10 bases, and the junction held 14 bases outside the gene matches. This CDR3 is CASSDHRPGEGEQFF. Here the CDR3 DNA reads TGTGCCAGCAGCGACCACCGCCCGGGGGAGGGGGAGCAGTTCTTC.

The V and J genes are TRBV6-5 and TRBJ1-1; TRBD1 is a possible D gene (6 bases). Deletions cut 7 bases from V and 1 base from J, with 13 bases between. Germline CDR1 and CDR2: MNHEY and SVGAGI. The CDR3 runs to 14 residues. In nucleotides, the CDR3 is TGTGCCAGCACCTGGACGACAGGGAACACTGAAGCTTTCTTT. It yields the protein CASTWTTGNTEAFF.

V gene TRBV10-3 combines with J gene TRBJ2-5, with 10 bases fitting TRBD1. Looked up from germline, CDR1 is ENHRY and CDR2 is SYGVKD. This CDR3 spans 17 amino acids. With 1 base clipped from V and 0 bases from J, the junction kept 5 bases outside the gene matches. CDR3 nucleotides: TGTGCCATCAGTGAGTGGGACAGGGGCAGGTACCAAGAGACCCAGTACTTC. It codes for CAISEWDRGRYQETQYF.

This clone was found a few times. The genes are TRBV6-2 or TRBV6-3 and TRBJ2-5; 7 bases map to TRBD2. V was clipped by 0 bases and J by 5 bases; unmatched bases: 6. Germline V gene data show CDR1 as MNHEY and CDR2 as SVGEGT. The CDR3 contains 15 residues. In DNA form, the CDR3 reads TGTGCCAGCAGTTACTCTGGGGGGGGAGGGGAGACCCAGTACTTC. This sequence encodes CASSYSGGGGETQYF.

This chain connects TRBV6-6 to TRBJ1-5; D call uncertain. Trimming removed 2 bases at V and 4 bases at J, with 9 bases between. The germline V gene has CDR1 MNHNY and CDR2 SVGAGI (reference sequence). This CDR3 region has 14 residues. This CDR3 reads CASSYPGFNQPQHF. CDR3 in DNA: TGTGCCAGCAGTTACCCCGGTTTTAATCAGCCCCAGCATTTT.

The chain couples TRBV10-3 to TRBJ2-3, with D possibly being TRBD2 (5 bases). Per germline, CDR1 ENHRY and CDR2 SYGVKD. CDR3 size: 16 residues. Trimming stripped 7 bases from V and 6 bases from J, with 23 bases between. The CDR3 region is CAIKLVREPGNDTQYF. CDR3 in DNA: TGTGCCATCAAATTGGTTCGGGAACCCGGTAATGATACGCAGTATTTT.

This chain uses TRBV11-3 with TRBJ1-2, with TRBD1 as a possible D gene (5 bases). This CDR3 comprises 13 residues. V was cut by 3 bases and J by 5 bases, with 10 bases left in between. Per germline, CDR1 SGHNT and CDR2 YENEEA. The CDR3 coding sequence is TGTGCCAGCAGCTTGACAGCCAGATATGGCTACACCTTC. Translating gives CASSLTARYGYTF.

The rearrangement joins TRBV5-1 to TRBJ1-3; 9 bases fit TRBD1. This CDR3 has 16 amino acids. V dropped 0 bases and J dropped 0; count of bases not matched to a gene: 1. Germline loops: CDR1 SGHRS, CDR2 YFSETQ. The CDR3 is CASSLAGQGSGNTIYF. Written as DNA, the CDR3 is TGCGCCAGCAGCTTGGCGGGACAGGGCTCTGGAAACACCATATATTTT.

V and J are TRBV11-2 and TRBJ1-4; possibly TRBD1 for D (5 bases). The CDR3 spans 12 residues. V lost 5 bases and J 5 bases, leaving 6 bases between the germline ends. Germline assignment: CDR1 SGHAT and CDR2 FQNNGV. The CDR3, as DNA: TGTGCCAGCAGCAGGGGAAATGAAAAACTGTTTTTT. Translating it yields CASSRGNEKLFF.

The chain links TRBV24-1 to TRBJ2-1; tentative D call: TRBD2 (6 bases). The CDR3 consists of 15 residues. CDR1 and CDR2 from the germline V gene are KGHDR and SFDVKD. V was cut by 7 bases and J by 2 bases, with 14 bases left in between. The CDR3 loop reads CATSSGQFPYNEQFF. CDR3 in DNA: TGTGCCACCAGCAGCGGGCAGTTTCCCTACAATGAGCAGTTCTTC.

J is TRBJ2-3 and V is TRBV5-1; 12 bases fit TRBD1. Germline V gene sequence: CDR1 SGHRS, CDR2 YFSETQ. Unmatched junction bases numbered 19, after V lost 3 bases and J lost 8 bases. This CDR3 is built from 19 residues. CDR3: CASSYRDRGLRYALGTQYF. The CDR3 nucleotides are TGCGCCAGCAGCTACCGGGACAGGGGGCTTCGTTACGCTTTAGGTACGCAGTATTTT.

A note on this clone: The same CDR3 can be traced to other DNA sequences in this sample. The chain couples TRBV10-3 to TRBJ2-7; tentatively, D is TRBD1 (6 bases). Germline V gene data show CDR1 as ENHRY and CDR2 as SYGVKD. V was clipped by 6 bases and J by 1 base, with 10 bases between them. CDR3 length: 13 residues. Here the CDR3 reads CAIRDDRSYEQYF. CDR3 coding DNA: TGTGCCATCAGGGACGACAGGTCCTACGAGCAGTACTTC.

The CDR3 nucleotides are TGCGCCAGCAGCTTGACACCTCCGAACACTGAAGCTTTCTTT. Its protein product is CASSLTPPNTEAFF. This sequence joins TRBV5-1 and TRBJ1-1; D remains unclear. The CDR3 runs 14 residues. CDR1 is SGHRS and CDR2 is YFSETQ in the germline V gene. With 1 base removed from V and 1 base from J, the gap between germline ends came to 8 bases. The whole variable domain, filled in from reference TRBV5-1 and TRBJ1-1, reads KAGVTQTPRYLIKTRGQQVTLSCSPISGHRSVSWYQQTPGQGLQFLFEYFSETQRNKGNFPGRFSGRQFSNSRSEMNVSTLELGDSALYLCASSLTPPNTEAFFGQGTRLTVV.